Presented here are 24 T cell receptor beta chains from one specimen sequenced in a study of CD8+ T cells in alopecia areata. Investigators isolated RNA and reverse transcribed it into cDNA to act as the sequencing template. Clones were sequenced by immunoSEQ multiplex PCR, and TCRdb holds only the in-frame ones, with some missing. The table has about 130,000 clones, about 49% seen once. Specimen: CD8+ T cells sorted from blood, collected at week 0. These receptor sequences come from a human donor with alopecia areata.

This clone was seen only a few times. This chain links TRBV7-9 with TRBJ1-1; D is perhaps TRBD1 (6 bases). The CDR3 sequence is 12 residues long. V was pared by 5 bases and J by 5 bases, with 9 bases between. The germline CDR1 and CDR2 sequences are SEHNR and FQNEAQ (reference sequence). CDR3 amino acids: CASSEGGTEAFF. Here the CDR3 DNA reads TGTGCCAGCAGCGAGGGGGGGACTGAAGCTTTCTTT.

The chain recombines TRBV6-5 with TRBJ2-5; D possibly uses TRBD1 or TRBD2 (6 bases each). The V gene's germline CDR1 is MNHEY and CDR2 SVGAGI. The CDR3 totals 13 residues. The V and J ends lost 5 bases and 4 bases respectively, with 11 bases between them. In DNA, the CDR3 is TGTGCCAGCAGTCGGGGGCCCGCAGAGACCCAGTACTTC. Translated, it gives CASSRGPAETQYF.

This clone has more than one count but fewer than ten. CDR3 amino acids: CSAEQGIVYNEQFF. For the CDR3, the DNA is TGCAGCGCCGAACAGGGGATCGTCTACAATGAGCAGTTCTTC. This rearrangement joins TRBV29-1 to TRBJ2-1, with 7 nucleotides matching TRBD1. This CDR3 contains 14 residues. V gave up 7 bases and J gave up 3 bases; unmatched junction bases: 9. The germline CDR1 and CDR2 sequences are SQVTM and ANQGSEA.

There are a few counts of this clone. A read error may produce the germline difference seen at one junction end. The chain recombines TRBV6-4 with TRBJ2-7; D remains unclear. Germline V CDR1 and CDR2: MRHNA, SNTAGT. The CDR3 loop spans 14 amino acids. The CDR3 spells CASSYSGPTYEQYF. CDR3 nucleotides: TGTGCCAGCAGTTACTCCGGACCCACCTACGAGCAGTACTTC.

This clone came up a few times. In nucleotides, the CDR3 is TGTGCCAGCCGTGACAGGTCGGCCTACGAGCAGTACTTC. Its protein is CASRDRSAYEQYF. The chain has TRBV27 and TRBJ2-7; D perhaps matches TRBD1 (6 bases). CDR3 length equals 13 residues. Germline assignment: CDR1 MNHEY and CDR2 SMNVEV (reference sequence). V lost 8 bases to trimming and J lost 2 bases, with 13 bases between them.

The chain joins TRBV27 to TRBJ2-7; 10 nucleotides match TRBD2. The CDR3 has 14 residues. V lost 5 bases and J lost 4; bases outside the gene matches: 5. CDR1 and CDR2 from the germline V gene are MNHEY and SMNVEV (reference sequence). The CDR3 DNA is TGTGCCAGCAGTGAGACTAGCGGGTGGTACGAGCAGTACTTC. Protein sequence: CASSETSGWYEQYF.

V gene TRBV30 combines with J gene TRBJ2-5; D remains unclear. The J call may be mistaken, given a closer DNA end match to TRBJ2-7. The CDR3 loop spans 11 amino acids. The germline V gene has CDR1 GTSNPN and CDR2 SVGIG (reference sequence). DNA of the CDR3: TGTGCCTGGAGTGGCGCCTACGAGCAGTACTTC. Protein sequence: CAWSGAYEQYF.

CDR3 DNA: TGTGCCAGCAGCTTAGGGGGCCGGGGGGGGCGAGATACGCAGTATTTT. It encodes CASSLGGRGGRDTQYF. The chain combines TRBV11-2 with TRBJ2-3; 8 bases map to TRBD2. CDR1 and CDR2 (germline): SGHAT, FQNNGV. This CDR3 region has 16 residues. With V trimmed by 1 base and J by 5 bases, 8 bases remained unmatched.

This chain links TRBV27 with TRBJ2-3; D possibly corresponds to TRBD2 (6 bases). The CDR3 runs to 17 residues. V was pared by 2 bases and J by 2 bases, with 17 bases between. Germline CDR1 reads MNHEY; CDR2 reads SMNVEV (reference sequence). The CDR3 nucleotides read TGTGCCAGCAGTTTAATCCCCGGCGGGGAAGACACAGATACGCAGTATTTT. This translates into CASSLIPGGEDTDTQYF.

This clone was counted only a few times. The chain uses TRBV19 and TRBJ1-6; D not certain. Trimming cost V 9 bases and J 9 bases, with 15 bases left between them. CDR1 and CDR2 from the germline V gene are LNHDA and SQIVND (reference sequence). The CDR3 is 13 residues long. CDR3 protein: CASGMALGSPLHF. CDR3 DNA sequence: TGTGCCAGCGGAATGGCCCTCGGTTCACCCCTCCACTTT.

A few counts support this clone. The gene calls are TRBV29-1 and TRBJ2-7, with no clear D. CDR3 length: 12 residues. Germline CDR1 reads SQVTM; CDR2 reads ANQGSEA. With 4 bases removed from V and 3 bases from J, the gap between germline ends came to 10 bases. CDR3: CSVVGQNYEQYF. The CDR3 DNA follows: TGCAGCGTTGTTGGGCAGAACTACGAGCAGTACTTC.

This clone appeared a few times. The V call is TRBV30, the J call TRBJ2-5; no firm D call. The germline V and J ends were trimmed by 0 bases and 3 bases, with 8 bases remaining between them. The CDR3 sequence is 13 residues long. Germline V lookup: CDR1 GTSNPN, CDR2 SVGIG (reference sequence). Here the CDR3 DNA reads TGTGCCTGGAGTGTGGACGACGAAGAGACCCAGTACTTC. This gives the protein CAWSVDDEETQYF.

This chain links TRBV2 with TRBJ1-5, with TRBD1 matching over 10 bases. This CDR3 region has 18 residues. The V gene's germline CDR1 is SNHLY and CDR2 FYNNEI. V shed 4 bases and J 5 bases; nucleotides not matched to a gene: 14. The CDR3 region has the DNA TGTGCCAGCAGTGCCTCCGGGACAGGGGAAGTGGTGGATCAGCCCCAGCATTTT. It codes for CASSASGTGEVVDQPQHF.

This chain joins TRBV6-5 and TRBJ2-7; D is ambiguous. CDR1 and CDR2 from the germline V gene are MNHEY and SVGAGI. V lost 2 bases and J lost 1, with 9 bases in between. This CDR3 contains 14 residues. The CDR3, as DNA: TGTGCCAGCAGTTACGGGTCAAATTCCTACGAGCAGTACTTC. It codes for CASSYGSNSYEQYF.

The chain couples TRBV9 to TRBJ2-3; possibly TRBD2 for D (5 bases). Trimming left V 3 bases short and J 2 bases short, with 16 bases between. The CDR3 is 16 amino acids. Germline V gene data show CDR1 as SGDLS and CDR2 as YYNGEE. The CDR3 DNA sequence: TGTGCCAGCAGCGCACTCGGAGGAGATTCCACAGATACGCAGTATTTT. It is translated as CASSALGGDSTDTQYF.

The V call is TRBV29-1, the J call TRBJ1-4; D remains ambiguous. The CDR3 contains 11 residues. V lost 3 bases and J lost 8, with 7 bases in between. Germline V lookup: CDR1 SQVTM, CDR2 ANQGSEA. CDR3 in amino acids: CSVDVNEKLFF. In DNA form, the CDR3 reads TGCAGCGTTGATGTGAACGAAAAACTGTTTTTT. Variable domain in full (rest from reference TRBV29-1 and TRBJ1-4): SAVISQKPSRDICQRGTSLTIQCQVDSQVTMMFWYRQQPGQSLTLIATANQGSEATYESGFVIDKFPISRPNLTFSTLTVSNMSPEDSSIYLCSVDVNEKLFFGSGTQLSVL.

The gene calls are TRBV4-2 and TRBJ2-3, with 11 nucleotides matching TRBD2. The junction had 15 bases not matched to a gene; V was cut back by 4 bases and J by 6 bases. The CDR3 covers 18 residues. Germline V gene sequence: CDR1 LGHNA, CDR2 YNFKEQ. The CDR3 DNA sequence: TGTGCCAGCAGCCGCCGACCTAGCGGGGGGCACCGATGGGATACGCAGTATTTT. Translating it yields CASSRRPSGGHRWDTQYF.

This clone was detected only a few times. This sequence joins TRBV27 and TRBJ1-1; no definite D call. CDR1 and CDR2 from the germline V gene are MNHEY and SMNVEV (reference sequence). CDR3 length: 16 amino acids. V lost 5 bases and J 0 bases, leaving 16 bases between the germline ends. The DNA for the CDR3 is TGTGCCAGCAGTCTTTCCGTCGGGGAGGTGAACACTGAAGCTTTCTTT. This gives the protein CASSLSVGEVNTEAFF.

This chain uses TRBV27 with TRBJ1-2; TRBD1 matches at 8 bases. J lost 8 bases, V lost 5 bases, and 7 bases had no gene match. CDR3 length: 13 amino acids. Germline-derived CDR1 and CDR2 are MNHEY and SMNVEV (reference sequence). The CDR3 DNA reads TGTGCCAGCAGTCCTCAGGGGGCTAGCGGCTACACCTTC. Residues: CASSPQGASGYTF.

The CDR3 region has the DNA TGTGCCAGCAGCTTCGGGGCCGAGCTGTTTTTT. Encoded protein: CASSFGAELFF. This sequence joins TRBV7-8 and TRBJ2-2; D tentatively reads TRBD1 or TRBD2 (5 bases each). V was clipped by 3 bases and J by 11 bases, with 7 bases between them. The CDR3 spans 11 residues. CDR1 is SGHVS and CDR2 is FQNEAQ in the germline V gene.

CDR3 residues: CASSSDATNNEKLFF. Written as DNA, the CDR3 is TGTGCCAGCAGCTCGGACGCCACTAATAATGAAAAACTGTTTTTT. The chain links TRBV5-4 to TRBJ1-4, with D unclear. The germline V gene encodes CDR1 SGHNT and CDR2 YYREEE (reference sequence). The V and J ends lost 3 bases and 4 bases respectively, with 13 bases between them. The CDR3 is made up of 15 amino acids.

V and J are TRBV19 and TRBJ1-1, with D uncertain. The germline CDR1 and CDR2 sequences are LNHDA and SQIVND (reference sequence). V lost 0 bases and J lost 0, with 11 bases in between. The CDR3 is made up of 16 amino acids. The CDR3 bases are TGTGCCAGTAGTATAGATCTGGAGGGCCTGAACACTGAAGCTTTCTTT. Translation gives CASSIDLEGLNTEAFF. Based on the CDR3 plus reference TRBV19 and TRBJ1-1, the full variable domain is DGGITQSPKYLFRKEGQNVTLSCEQNLNHDAMYWYRQDPGQGLRLIYYSQIVNDFQKGDIAEGYSVSREKKESFPLTVTSAQKNPTAFYLCASSIDLEGLNTEAFFGQGTRLTVV.

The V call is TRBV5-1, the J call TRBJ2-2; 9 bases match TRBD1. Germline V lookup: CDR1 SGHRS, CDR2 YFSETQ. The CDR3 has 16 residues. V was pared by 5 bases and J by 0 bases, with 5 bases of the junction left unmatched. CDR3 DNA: TGCGCCAGCAGAATAAGACAGGGGGCGAACACCGGGGAGCTGTTTTTT. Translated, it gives CASRIRQGANTGELFF.

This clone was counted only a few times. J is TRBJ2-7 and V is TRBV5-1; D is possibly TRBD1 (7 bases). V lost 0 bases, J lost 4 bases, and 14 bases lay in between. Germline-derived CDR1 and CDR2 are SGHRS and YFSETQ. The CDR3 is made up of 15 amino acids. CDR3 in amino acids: CASSLAAGGGYEQYF. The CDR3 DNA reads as TGCGCCAGCAGCTTGGCGGCAGGGGGAGGATACGAGCAGTACTTC.